This T cell receptor (beta chain) was captured by sequencing in a study of blood T cell repertoires in COVID-19. V dropped 2 bases and J dropped 4; count of bases not matched to a gene: 6. The CDR3 spans 15 residues. Germline assignment: CDR1 MGHRA and CDR2 YSYEKL. Assay used: immunoSEQ multiplex PCR; TCRdb lists only in-frame clones, some missing. Of about 45,000 clones in the sample, 85% to 90% were seen once. The receptor comes from a human donor in a cohort sampled during active COVID-19. V gene TRBV4-1 combines with J gene TRBJ1-2; 8 bases match TRBD1. The specimen sequenced was peripheral blood. The CDR3 here is CASSQPGQGSYGYTF. CDR3 bases: TGCGCCAGCAGCCAACCTGGACAGGGCAGCTATGGCTACACCTTC.